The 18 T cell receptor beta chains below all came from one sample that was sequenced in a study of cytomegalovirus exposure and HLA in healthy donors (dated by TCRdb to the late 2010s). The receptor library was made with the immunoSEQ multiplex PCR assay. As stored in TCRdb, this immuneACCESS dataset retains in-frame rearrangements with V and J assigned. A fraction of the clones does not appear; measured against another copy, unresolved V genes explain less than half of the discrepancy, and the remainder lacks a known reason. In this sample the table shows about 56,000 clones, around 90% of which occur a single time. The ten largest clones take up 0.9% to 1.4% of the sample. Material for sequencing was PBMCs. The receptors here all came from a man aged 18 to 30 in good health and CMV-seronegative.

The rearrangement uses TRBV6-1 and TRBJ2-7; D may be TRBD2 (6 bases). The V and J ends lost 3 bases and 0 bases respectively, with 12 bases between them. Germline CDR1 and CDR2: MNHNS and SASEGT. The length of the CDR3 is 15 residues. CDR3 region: CASSEQSSASYEQYF. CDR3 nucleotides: TGTGCCAGCAGTGAGCAGTCTAGCGCCTCCTACGAGCAGTACTTC.

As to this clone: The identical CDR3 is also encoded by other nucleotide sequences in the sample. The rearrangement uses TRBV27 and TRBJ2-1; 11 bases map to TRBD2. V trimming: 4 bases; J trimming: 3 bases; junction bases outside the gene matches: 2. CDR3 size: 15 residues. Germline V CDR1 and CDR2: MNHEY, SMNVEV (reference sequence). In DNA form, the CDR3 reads TGTGCCAGCAGTTCCGGGACTAGCGGCTACAATGAGCAGTTCTTC. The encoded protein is CASSSGTSGYNEQFF.

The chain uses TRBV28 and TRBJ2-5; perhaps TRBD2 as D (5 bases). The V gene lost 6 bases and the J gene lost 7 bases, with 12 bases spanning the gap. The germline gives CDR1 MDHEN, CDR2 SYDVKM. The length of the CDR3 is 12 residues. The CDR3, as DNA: TGTGCCAGCAGCCAAGGGAGTTCGACCCAGTACTTC. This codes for CASSQGSSTQYF.

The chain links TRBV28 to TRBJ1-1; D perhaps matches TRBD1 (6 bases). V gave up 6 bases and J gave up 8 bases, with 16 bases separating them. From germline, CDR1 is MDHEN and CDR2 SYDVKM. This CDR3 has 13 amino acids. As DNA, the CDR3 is TGTGCCAGCAGGCAGCAGGGGTACTTAGAAGCTTTCTTT. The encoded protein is CASRQQGYLEAFF.

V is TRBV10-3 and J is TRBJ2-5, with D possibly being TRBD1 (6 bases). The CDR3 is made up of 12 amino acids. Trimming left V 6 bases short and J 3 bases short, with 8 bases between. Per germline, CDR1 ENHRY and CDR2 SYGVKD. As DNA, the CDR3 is TGTGCCATCAGCCCAGGGGAAGAGACCCAGTACTTC. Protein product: CAISPGEETQYF.

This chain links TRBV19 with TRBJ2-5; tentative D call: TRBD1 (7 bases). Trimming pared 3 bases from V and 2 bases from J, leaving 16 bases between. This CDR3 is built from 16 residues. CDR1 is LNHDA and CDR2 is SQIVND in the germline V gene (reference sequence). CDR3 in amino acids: CASSIIAGGGQETQYF. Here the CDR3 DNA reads TGTGCCAGTAGTATTATTGCAGGGGGAGGTCAAGAGACCCAGTACTTC.

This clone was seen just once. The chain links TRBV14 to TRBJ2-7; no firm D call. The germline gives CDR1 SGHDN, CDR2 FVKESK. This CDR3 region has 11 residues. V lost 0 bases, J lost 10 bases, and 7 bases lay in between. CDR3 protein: CASSQENLQYF. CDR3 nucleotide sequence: TGTGCCAGCAGCCAAGAAAACCTACAGTACTTC.

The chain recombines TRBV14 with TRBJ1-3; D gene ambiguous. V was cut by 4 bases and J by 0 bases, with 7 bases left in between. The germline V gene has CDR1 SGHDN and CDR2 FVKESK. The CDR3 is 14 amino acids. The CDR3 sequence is CASSLSSSGNTIYF. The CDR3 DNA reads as TGTGCCAGCAGCCTTTCCTCCTCTGGAAACACCATATATTTT.

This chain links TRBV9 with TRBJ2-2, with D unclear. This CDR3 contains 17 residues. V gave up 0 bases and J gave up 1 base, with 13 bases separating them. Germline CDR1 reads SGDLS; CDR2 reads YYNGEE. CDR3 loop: CASSVVRQTKNTGELFF. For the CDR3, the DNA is TGTGCCAGCAGCGTAGTGCGGCAGACGAAGAACACCGGGGAGCTGTTTTTT.

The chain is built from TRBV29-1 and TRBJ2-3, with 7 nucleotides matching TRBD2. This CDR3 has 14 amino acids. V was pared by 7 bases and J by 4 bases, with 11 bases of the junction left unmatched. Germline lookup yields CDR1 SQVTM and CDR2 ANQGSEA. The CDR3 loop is CSGRLGGSADTQYF. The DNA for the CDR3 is TGCAGCGGGCGCCTTGGCGGGAGCGCAGATACGCAGTATTTT.

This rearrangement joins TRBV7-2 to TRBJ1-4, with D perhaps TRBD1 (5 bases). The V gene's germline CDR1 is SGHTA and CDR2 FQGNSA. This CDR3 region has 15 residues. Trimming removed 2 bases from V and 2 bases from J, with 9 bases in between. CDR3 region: CASSLLKGTNEKLFF. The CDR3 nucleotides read TGTGCCAGCAGCTTATTGAAGGGGACTAATGAAAAACTGTTTTTT.

The CDR3 DNA sequence: TGTGCCAGCAGTCTCGGGGGGTTTGATGGCTACACCTTC. It encodes CASSLGGFDGYTF. The chain combines TRBV6-6 with TRBJ1-2; TRBD1 is a possible D gene (5 bases). V was shortened by 5 bases and J by 6 bases, with 13 bases between the two germline ends. Germline CDR1 reads MNHNY; CDR2 reads SVGAGI (reference sequence). The CDR3 loop spans 13 amino acids.

CDR3 DNA: TGTGCCAGCAGCCGGGGGTGGGGTGAGCAGTTCTTC. Translated: CASSRGWGEQFF. The rearrangement links TRBV7-9 to TRBJ2-1; TRBD2 might be the D (6 bases). There are 12 residues in the CDR3. Deletions cut 5 bases from V and 9 bases from J, with 11 bases between. The V gene's germline CDR1 is SEHNR and CDR2 FQNEAQ (reference sequence). Full variable domain (outside the CDR3, taken from reference TRBV7-9 and TRBJ2-1): DTGVSQNPRHKITKRGQNVTFRCDPISEHNRLYWYRQTLGQGPEFLTYFQNEAQLEKSRLLSDRFSAERPKGSFSTLEIQRTEQGDSAMYLCASSRGWGEQFFGPGTRLTVL.

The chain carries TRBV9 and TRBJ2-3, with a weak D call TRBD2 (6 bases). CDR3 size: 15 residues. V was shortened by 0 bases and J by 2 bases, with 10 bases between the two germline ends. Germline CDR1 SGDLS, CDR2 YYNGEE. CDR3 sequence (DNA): TGTGCCAGCAGCGTAGGGCTAGCGCACACAGATACGCAGTATTTT. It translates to CASSVGLAHTDTQYF.

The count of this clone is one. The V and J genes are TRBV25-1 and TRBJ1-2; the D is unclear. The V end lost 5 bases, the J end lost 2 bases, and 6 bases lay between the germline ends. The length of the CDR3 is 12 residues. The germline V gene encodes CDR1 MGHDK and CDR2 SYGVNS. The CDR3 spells CASSRENYGYTF. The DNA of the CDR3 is TGTGCCAGCAGTAGGGAGAACTATGGCTACACCTTC.

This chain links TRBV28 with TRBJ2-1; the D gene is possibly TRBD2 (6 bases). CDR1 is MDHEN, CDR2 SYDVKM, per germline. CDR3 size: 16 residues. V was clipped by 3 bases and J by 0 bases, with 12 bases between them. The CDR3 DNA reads TGTGCCAGCAGTTTTCAACCCGGGAGCTCCTACAATGAGCAGTTCTTC. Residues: CASSFQPGSSYNEQFF. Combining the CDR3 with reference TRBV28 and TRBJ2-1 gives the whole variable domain DVKVTQSSRYLVKRTGEKVFLECVQDMDHENMFWYRQDPGLGLRLIYFSYDVKMKEKGDIPEGYSVSREKKERFSLILESASTNQTSMYLCASSFQPGSSYNEQFFGPGTRLTVL.

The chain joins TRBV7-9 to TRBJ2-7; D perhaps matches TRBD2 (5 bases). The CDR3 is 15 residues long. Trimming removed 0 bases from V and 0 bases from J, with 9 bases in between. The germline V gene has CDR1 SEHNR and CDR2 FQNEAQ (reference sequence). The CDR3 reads CASSLAGASSYEQYF. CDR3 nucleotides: TGTGCCAGCAGCTTAGCGGGAGCCTCCTCCTACGAGCAGTACTTC.

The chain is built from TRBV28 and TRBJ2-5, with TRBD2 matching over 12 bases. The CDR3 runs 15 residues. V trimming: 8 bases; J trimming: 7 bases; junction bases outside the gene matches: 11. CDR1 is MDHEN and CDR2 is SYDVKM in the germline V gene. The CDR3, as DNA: TGTGCCAGCCAGAGACTAGCGGGAGAGGTGAGGACCCAGTACTTC. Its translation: CASQRLAGEVRTQYF.